This T cell receptor (beta chain) originates from a study of identical twins. V lost 4 bases and J lost 4; bases outside the gene matches: 6. The CDR3 has 16 residues. In germline, CDR1 is LNHDA, CDR2 SQIVND (reference sequence). Study-wide findings and caveats: It was out-of-frame TCR alpha sharing in monozygotic twins that models underestimated. Some out-of-frame alpha sequences were shared by twins, and these showed excess low generation probability.

For this clonotype: What it binds is unknown.

TCRdb recomputed calls from the 5' RACE reads with MiXCR, one row per CDR3 protein. The sample yields nearly 650,000 distinct CDR3 sequences, around 7.4% seen once. This same sample was also taken into another study, of yellow fever vaccine responses in identical twins.

Specimen: PBMCs. The TCR originated in a woman aged 18-29 years in good health. V and J are TRBV19 and TRBJ2-1, with 11 bases that match TRBD2. CDR3 DNA sequence: TGTGCCAGTAGTACTCGGACTAGCGGGCCTTACAATGAGCAGTTCTTC. The encoded protein is CASSTRTSGPYNEQFF.